One and the same sample provided the 20 T cell receptor beta chains below, sequenced in a study of T cells in Graves' hyperthyroidism and ophthalmopathy. RNA transcripts gave rise to amplified TCR beta CDR3 regions. First-round RT-PCR targeting the TCR CDR3 was performed with the HTBI primer set. Via MiXCR, TCRdb re-called the multiplex PCR reads, giving one row per CDR3 protein. The table lists hundreds of thousands of distinct CDR3 sequences, 14% of them singletons. What was sequenced was blood. These receptors all come from a woman aged 18-35 years with Graves' hyperthyroidism.

This clonotype was seen at least ten times. The genes are TRBV7-9 and TRBJ2-1, with a possible D match to TRBD1 (5 bases). Germline V gene lookup returns CDR1 SEHNR and CDR2 FQNEAQ (reference sequence). This CDR3 has 12 amino acids. V was cut by 4 bases and J by 9 bases, with 10 bases left in between. The CDR3 DNA is TGTGCCAGCAGCTGGCAGGGCGGTGAGCAGTTCTTC. Amino acids: CASSWQGGEQFF.

V is TRBV20-1 and J is TRBJ2-1; 14 nucleotides align to TRBD2. This CDR3 region has 17 residues. Germline V gives CDR1 DFQATT, CDR2 SNEGSKA (reference sequence). V trimming: 1 base; J trimming: 0 bases; junction bases outside the gene matches: 2. CDR3 in DNA: TGCAGTGCTAGAGGAGGGACTAGCGGGAGCTCCTACAATGAGCAGTTCTTC. It yields the protein CSARGGTSGSSYNEQFF.

This clonotype was picked up many times. This chain joins TRBV2 and TRBJ1-4; TRBD1 matches 9 bases. CDR3 size: 15 residues. The germline CDR1 and CDR2 sequences are SNHLY and FYNNEI. Losses at the gene ends were 6 bases for V and 8 bases for J; bases not matched to a gene: 10. The CDR3 nucleotides are TGTGCCAGCAGCACCGGAGGGACAGGGTGGGAAAAACTGTTTTTT. As protein: CASSTGGTGWEKLFF. The full variable domain, its missing parts supplied by reference TRBV2 and TRBJ1-4, is EPEVTQTPSHQVTQMGQEVILRCVPISNHLYFYWYRQILGQKVEFLVSFYNNEISEKSEIFDDQFSVERPDGSNFTLKIRSTKLEDSAMYFCASSTGGTGWEKLFFGSGTQLSVL.

This clonotype was seen a few times. This CDR3 is CASSLGQALSYEQYF. The CDR3 region has the DNA TGTGCCAGCAGCCTAGGACAGGCCCTATCCTACGAGCAGTACTTC. The gene calls are TRBV5-5 and TRBJ2-7; 7 bases line up with TRBD1. CDR3 length: 15 amino acids. The junction had 8 bases not matched to a gene; V was cut back by 4 bases and J by 1 base. Germline CDR1 and CDR2: SGHKS and YYEKEE (reference sequence).

V is TRBV6-9 and J is TRBJ1-2; the match to TRBD1 covers 7 bases. Trimming at V came to 3 bases and at J to 8 bases, leaving 6 bases not matched to a gene. CDR1 is MNHGY and CDR2 is SVAAGI in the germline V gene. The CDR3 has 13 amino acids. In DNA form, the CDR3 reads TGTGCCAGCAGTTACCCTAACAGGGGCGGCTACACCTTC. This encodes CASSYPNRGGYTF.

This clonotype was seen a handful of times. V and J are TRBV7-9 and TRBJ2-1; 12 bases map to TRBD2. CDR1 and CDR2 (germline): SEHNR, FQNEAQ (reference sequence). The J segment lost 4 bases and the V segment lost 3 bases, leaving 7 bases of the junction unmatched. The CDR3 covers 17 residues. The CDR3 region has the DNA TGTGCCAGCAGCTTGGGACCCCTAGCGGGAGGGTACAATGAGCAGTTCTTC. Protein product: CASSLGPLAGGYNEQFF.

This clonotype was counted many times. The rearrangement uses TRBV11-2 and TRBJ2-7, with 7 nucleotides matching TRBD2. This CDR3 is 13 amino acids long. Germline V gene data show CDR1 as SGHAT and CDR2 as FQNNGV. V trimming: 5 bases; J trimming: 3 bases; junction bases outside the gene matches: 4. The CDR3 DNA follows: TGTGCCAGCAGCGCTACTAGCGTCTACGAGCAGTACTTC. This encodes CASSATSVYEQYF.

This clonotype has just a few counts. A much larger clone sits a single nucleotide away, making a read error possible. The DNA for the CDR3 is TGTGCCAGCAGTAGTAGCGGGATTGGAGAGACCCAGTACTTC. It yields the protein CASSSSGIGETQYF. J is TRBJ2-5 and V is TRBV2; 8 nucleotides match TRBD2. This CDR3 has 14 residues. J lost 4 bases, V lost 5 bases, and 6 bases had no gene match. CDR1 is SNHLY and CDR2 is FYNNEI in the germline V gene.

The J gene is TRBJ2-3, the V gene TRBV11-3; D is uncertain. The CDR3 is made up of 13 amino acids. From germline, CDR1 is SGHNT and CDR2 YENEEA. V lost 0 bases and J lost 8, with 9 bases in between. The CDR3 DNA is TGTGCCAGCAGCTTAGATCCCACGGCTACGCAGTATTTT. This gives the protein CASSLDPTATQYF. The full variable domain, with the rest looked up from reference TRBV11-3 and TRBJ2-3, is EAGVVQSPRYKIIEKKQPVAFWCNPISGHNTLYWYLQNLGQGPELLIRYENEEAVDDSQLPKDRFSAERLKGVDSTLKIQPAELGDSAVYLCASSLDPTATQYFGPGTRLTVL.

This clonotype was observed a few times. The genes are TRBV10-1 and TRBJ2-1, with D perhaps assigned TRBD1 or TRBD2 (5 bases each). The CDR3 consists of 16 residues. Trimming took 0 bases from V and 7 from J, leaving 16 bases between them. The germline V gene has CDR1 WNHNN and CDR2 SYGVQD (reference sequence). The CDR3 DNA sequence: TGCGCCAGCAGTGAGTCGCGCTCGGGGCAGCTTAATGAGCAGTTCTTC. Protein sequence: CASSESRSGQLNEQFF.

This clonotype was counted many times. The chain carries TRBV12-3 or TRBV12-4 and TRBJ2-7, with D perhaps assigned TRBD1 or TRBD2 (5 bases each). Trimming shortened V by 6 bases and J by 4 bases, and 16 bases separated the two germline ends. The CDR3 is 14 residues long. This chain's CDR3 is CASSLSGTKYEQYF. Written as DNA, the CDR3 is TGTGCCAGCAGCCTATCCGGGACCAAGTACGAGCAGTACTTC.

The chain couples TRBV20-1 to TRBJ1-5; no reliable D call. The V and J ends lost 0 bases and 4 bases respectively, with 16 bases between them. CDR1 DFQATT and CDR2 SNEGSKA come from the germline V gene (reference sequence). CDR3 length equals 16 residues. This chain's CDR3 is CSARDRRPSRNQPQHF. CDR3 coding DNA: TGCAGTGCTAGAGATCGGCGGCCCAGCCGAAATCAGCCCCAGCATTTT.

The rearrangement uses TRBV27 and TRBJ1-6; tentative D call: TRBD1 (6 bases). The CDR3 extends over 16 amino acids. Germline CDR1 and CDR2: MNHEY and SMNVEV (reference sequence). Trimming removed 2 bases from V and 3 bases from J, with 11 bases in between. CDR3 DNA sequence: TGTGCCAGCAGTTTACGAGGGGGATACTATAATTCACCCCTCCACTTT. Its protein product is CASSLRGGYYNSPLHF.

The sample holds a few counts of this clonotype. V usage is TRBV6-4 and J usage is TRBJ2-1, with D unresolved. The CDR3 length is 13 residues. V lost 6 bases, J lost 7 bases, and 13 bases lay in between. Germline V CDR1 and CDR2: MRHNA, SNTAGT. The CDR3 sequence is CASSKTASNEQFF. The CDR3 DNA is TGTGCCAGCAGCAAGACGGCCTCAAATGAGCAGTTCTTC.

This clonotype showed up many times. The rearrangement uses TRBV12-3 or TRBV12-4 and TRBJ2-1; D might be TRBD2 (5 bases). V lost 3 bases to trimming and J lost 6 bases, with 9 bases between them. This CDR3 contains 13 residues. DNA for the CDR3: TGTGCCAGCAGTTTTGGGGAGTTCAATGAGCAGTTCTTC. It specifies CASSFGEFNEQFF.

This clonotype showed up many times. The chain links TRBV12-3 or TRBV12-4 to TRBJ2-3, with TRBD2 matching 13 bases. The V and J ends lost 3 bases and 6 bases, in that order; junction bases with no gene match: 3. This CDR3 comprises 15 residues. This CDR3 is CASSLGLAGLDTQYF. Here the CDR3 DNA reads TGTGCCAGCAGTTTGGGACTAGCGGGACTCGATACGCAGTATTTT.

The V and J genes are TRBV28 and TRBJ2-1, with D tentatively TRBD1 (5 bases). Germline-derived CDR1 and CDR2 are MDHEN and SYDVKM. Trimming removed 8 bases from V and 0 bases from J, with 8 bases in between. CDR3 size: 13 residues. CDR3 in amino acids: CASGAGSYNEQFF. The CDR3 DNA reads as TGTGCCAGCGGGGCTGGCTCCTACAATGAGCAGTTCTTC.

This clonotype occurred many times. The chain recombines TRBV11-2 with TRBJ2-1; D possibly uses TRBD1 or TRBD2 (6 bases each). Trimming cost V 4 bases and J 2 bases, with 21 bases left between them. The germline CDR1 and CDR2 sequences are SGHAT and FQNNGV. The length of the CDR3 is 18 residues. This chain's CDR3 is CASSYYRGPGLTYNEQFF. The CDR3 nucleotides are TGTGCCAGCAGCTACTACCGGGGGCCGGGACTCACCTACAATGAGCAGTTCTTC.

This clonotype was seen ten or more times. The chain uses TRBV29-1 and TRBJ2-7, with D possibly being TRBD2 (6 bases). CDR3 size: 14 residues. Trimming left V 5 bases short and J 3 bases short, with 17 bases between. Germline V gene lookup returns CDR1 SQVTM and CDR2 ANQGSEA. CDR3 sequence: CSVYESTRYYEQYF. For the CDR3, the DNA is TGCAGCGTTTACGAGTCGACTAGATACTACGAGCAGTACTTC.

Ten or more counts support this clonotype. This chain joins TRBV24-1 and TRBJ2-3, with D perhaps TRBD2 (7 bases). The CDR3 has 16 residues. Per the germline V gene, CDR1 is KGHDR and CDR2 is SFDVKD. V dropped 2 bases and J dropped 5 bases, with 16 bases sitting between them. CDR3 region: CATSDYPGGGEDTQYF. In nucleotides, the CDR3 is TGTGCCACCAGTGATTATCCAGGAGGGGGGGAAGATACGCAGTATTTT.